This is a list of T cell receptor beta chains from one sample in a study of T cell repertoires in cytomegalovirus infection. TCRdb redid the calling of the reads with MiXCR, one entry per CDR3 protein. The top ten clones hold 10% of a sample with about 490,000 distinct CDR3 sequences, about 11% of them seen once. The sample taken for sequencing was PBMCs. Receptor source: a human donor in good health (CMV status not recorded). Some clones in this sample may be carry-over from other donors' samples. Both conserved end residues are part of each CDR3. The D gene is left open where the match is weak. Rows give clone size only sometimes, using once, few, many, or a class for an expanded clone.

j_call | clone_size | v_call | d_call | cdr3_nt | cdr3_aa
TRBJ2-5 | many | TRBV5-4 | - | TGTGCCAGCAGTCCCGGTACTCAAGAGACCCAGTACTTC | CASSPGTQETQYF
TRBJ1-2 | few | TRBV7-9 | - | TGTGCCAGCAGCTTAGCGCTCAGATCCGACTATGGCTACACCTTC | CASSLALRSDYGYTF
TRBJ2-3 | many | TRBV19 | TRBD2 | TGTGCCAGTAGTATTGGACTAGCGGATACCGACGATACGCAGTATTTT | CASSIGLADTDDTQYF
TRBJ2-3 | many | TRBV7-2 | - | TGTGCCAGCAGCCCGCCTTACGGGCAAAAGGGCGGAGATACGCAGTATTTT | CASSPPYGQKGGDTQYF
TRBJ1-1 | few | TRBV27 | TRBD1 | TGTGCCAGCAGTTATACCGGGACAGGGAGGGCTGAAGCTTTCTTT | CASSYTGTGRAEAFF
TRBJ2-1 | few | TRBV7-6 | TRBD2 | TGTGCCAGCAGCTTAACCGCGACTAGCGATTATGAGCAGTTCTTC | CASSLTATSDYEQFF
TRBJ2-1 | - | TRBV10-3 | - | TGTGCCATCAGTGAGTCAAGGGGACGTAAGGCAGGTGGTAATGAGCAGTTCTTC | CAISESRGRKAGGNEQFF
TRBJ2-3 | many | TRBV29-1 | - | TGCAGCGTAAAGAGATTGAGCACAGATACGCAGTATTTT | CSVKRLSTDTQYF
TRBJ2-7 | many | TRBV4-2 | TRBD2 | TGTGCCAGCAGCCAACGGGGTGCGGGAGGGCCTTCGGGAGAGCAGTACTTC | CASSQRGAGGPSGEQYF
TRBJ2-5 | many | TRBV6-6 | - | TGTGCCAGCACCGATCCCCCAGGGCAAGAGACCCAGTACTTC | CASTDPPGQETQYF
TRBJ2-1 | many | TRBV6-5 | - | TGTGCCAGCAGACACGGGACTTCCTACAATGAGCAGTTCTTC | CASRHGTSYNEQFF
TRBJ2-2 | many | TRBV7-2 | - | TGTGCCAGCACCTTTCGATGGGGAGGCACCGGGGAGCTGTTTTTT | CASTFRWGGTGELFF
TRBJ2-1 | - | TRBV20-1 | - | TGCAGTGCCAAAGATTGGGAAAAAGACCCGGGGGAGAACAATGAGCAGTTCTTC | CSAKDWEKDPGENNEQFF
TRBJ2-7 | many | TRBV20-1 | TRBD2 | TGCAGTGCCTTTACTAGCGGGGGGTACGAGCAGTACTTC | CSAFTSGGYEQYF
TRBJ2-3 | many | TRBV6-5 | - | TGTGCCAGCAGTTACAACGACTTGACAAACACAGATACGCAGTATTTT | CASSYNDLTNTDTQYF
TRBJ2-7 | - | TRBV13 | TRBD2 | TGTGCCAGCAGCGTAGCGGGGGAGAACTCCTACGAGCAGTACTTC | CASSVAGENSYEQYF
TRBJ2-5 | many | TRBV5-5 | - | TGTGCCAGCAGCTTGACCGTGGGGACCCAGTACTTC | CASSLTVGTQYF
TRBJ2-2 | few | TRBV27 | - | TGTGCCAGCACTACAGGGAACACCGGGGAGCTGTTTTTT | CASTTGNTGELFF
TRBJ1-5 | - | TRBV19 | TRBD1 | TGTGCCAGTAGTATAAGGGGACAGGGGGCAAGAAGCAATCAGCCCCAGCATTTT | CASSIRGQGARSNQPQHF
TRBJ2-2 | - | TRBV29-1 | TRBD2 | TGCAGCGTTTCACCGGGACTAGCGGGGGGGCGGACCGGGGAGCTGTTTTTT | CSVSPGLAGGRTGELFF
TRBJ2-1 | many | TRBV7-9 | TRBD2 | TGTGCCAGCAGCTTAGGGGGAGCGGGACCCTACAATGAGCAGTTCTTC | CASSLGGAGPYNEQFF
TRBJ1-6 | few | TRBV6-5 | TRBD1 | TGTGCCAGCAGTTACTCGTCCCGACAGGGAGATTCTTCACCCCTCCACTTT | CASSYSSRQGDSSPLHF
TRBJ2-2 | many | TRBV7-3 | TRBD1 | TGTGCCAGCAGCTTAAAGGGGGCTGGAACCGGGGAGCTGTTTTTT | CASSLKGAGTGELFF
TRBJ2-2 | - | TRBV3-1 | - | TGTGCCAGCAGCCAAATCACCGGGGAGCTGCTTTTT | CASSQITGELLF
TRBJ1-5 | many | TRBV2 | - | TGTGCCAGCAGTAGGACCCGGGGACACAATCAGCCCCAGCATTTT | CASSRTRGHNQPQHF
TRBJ1-6 | - | TRBV4-1 | - | TGCGCCAGCAGCCAACCTGACAGCCATAATTCACCCCTCCACTTT | CASSQPDSHNSPLHF
TRBJ1-1 | - | TRBV4-2 | - | TGTGCCAGCAGCCAGAGGGGGGAACGGAACACTGAAGCTTTCTTT | CASSQRGERNTEAFF
TRBJ1-5 | few | TRBV19 | - | TGTGCCAGTAGTATACAGGGAGGAGAGCCCCAGCATTTT | CASSIQGGEPQHF
TRBJ2-1 | many | TRBV7-9 | - | TGTGCCAGCAGCCCCCTAGGAGTAGGGGAGCAGTTCTTC | CASSPLGVGEQFF
TRBJ2-7 | many | TRBV7-6 | - | TGTGCCAGCAGCGAAACAGGGACCTACGAGCAGTACTTC | CASSETGTYEQYF
TRBJ1-1 | many | TRBV7-2 | - | TGTGCCAGCAGCGTACAACCGAACACTGAAGCTTTCTTT | CASSVQPNTEAFF
TRBJ2-1 | many | TRBV12-3/TRBV12-4 | TRBD2 | TGTGCCAGCAGTTTACTAGCGGGAGTTGACGATGAGCAGTTCTTC | CASSLLAGVDDEQFF
TRBJ2-2 | many | TRBV4-2 | TRBD1 | TGTGCCAGCCATCCAGGGGGCTTGGACACCGGGGAGCTGTTTTTT | CASHPGGLDTGELFF
TRBJ1-1 | few | TRBV20-1 | - | TGCAGTGCTAGCGTGTTCGGGGAAGGAACTGAAGCTTTCTTT | CSASVFGEGTEAFF
TRBJ2-2 | many | TRBV28 | - | TGTGCCAGCGGCTCCCAGAGGGGCCCCGGGGAGCTGTTTTTT | CASGSQRGPGELFF
TRBJ2-5 | - | TRBV11-2 | TRBD2 | TGTGCCAGCAGCTTAGAGGGCGGGGGGGCCCGAGAGACCCAGTACTTC | CASSLEGGGARETQYF